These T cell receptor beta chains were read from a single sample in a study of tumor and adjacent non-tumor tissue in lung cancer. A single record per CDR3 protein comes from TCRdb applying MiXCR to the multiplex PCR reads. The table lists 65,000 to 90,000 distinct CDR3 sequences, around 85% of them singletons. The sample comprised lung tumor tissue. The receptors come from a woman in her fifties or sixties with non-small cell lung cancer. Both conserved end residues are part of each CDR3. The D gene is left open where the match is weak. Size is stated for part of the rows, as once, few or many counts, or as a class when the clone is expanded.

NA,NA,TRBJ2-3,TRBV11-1,TGTGCCAGCAGCTTAGCGACCGGGACAAATACGCAGTATTTT,CASSLATGTNTQYF
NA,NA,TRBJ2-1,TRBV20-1,TGCAGTGCCCAAAAGAGGGTCAGTTTGAGCTCCTACAATGGGCAGTTCTTC,CSAQKRVSLSSYNGQFF
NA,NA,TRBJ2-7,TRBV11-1,TGTACCAGCAGAGGGACACTGCGGTACTTC,CTSRGTLRYF
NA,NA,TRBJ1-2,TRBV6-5,TGTGCCAACACCCTTAAGGGGAGCGTCTACACCTTC,CANTLKGSVYTF
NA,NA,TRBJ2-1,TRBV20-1,TGTAGTGCTCCCGTTGGGAACCTCCTGTTCTTC,CSAPVGNLLFF
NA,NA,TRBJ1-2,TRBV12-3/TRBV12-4,TGTGCCAACAGTTTAGGGGGAGGAGGTGGCTACACTTTC,CANSLGGGGGYTF
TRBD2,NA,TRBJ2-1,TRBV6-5,TGTGCCAGCAGAATCCAGACTAGCGGGTCGGGTGAACAGTTCTTC,CASRIQTSGSGEQFF
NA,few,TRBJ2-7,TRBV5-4,TGTGCCAGCTGCTTGGCCGGTGGAGGCGAGCAGTATTTC,CASCLAGGGEQYF
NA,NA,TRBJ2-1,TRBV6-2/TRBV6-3,TGTGCCAGCAGTTACACCGACAATTACAATGTGCGGTTCTTC,CASSYTDNYNVRFF
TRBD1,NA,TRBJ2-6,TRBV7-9,TGTGCCAGCAGCTCGATTAATCCAGGGGGTGTGATATCTGGGGCCAACGTCCTAACTTTC,CASSSINPGGVISGANVLTF
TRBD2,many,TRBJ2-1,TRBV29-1,TGCAGCGTACGGACTAGCGGGGTAAACAATGAGCAGTTCTTC,CSVRTSGVNNEQFF